The 5 T cell receptor beta chains reported below all come from one sample, sequenced in a study of tumor-infiltrating lymphocytes in primary liver carcinoma. A primer in the constant region served to generate TCR beta cDNA from 450 to 600 ng of total RNA. ARM-PCR was slightly modified, and three nested multiplex PCR rounds with it gave rise to the TCR beta libraries. TRBV1-TRBV30 forward and Cbeta reverse primers drove the first two roughly 10-cycle rounds. TCRdb re-analysed the multiplex PCR reads in MiXCR, keeping a single row per CDR3 protein. Of some 180,000 distinct CDR3 sequences detected, 85% appear once; the ten largest clones hold 15% to 20%. Co-extraction yielded RNA and DNA from around 20-30 mg of unsorted bulk tissue. Sequencing was performed on tumor tissue from primary liver carcinoma. The receptors originated from a man aged 35 to 55 with primary liver carcinoma and hepatitis B virus infection.

Comments on this clonotype: One junction end disagrees with the germline gene, perhaps due to a read error. The chain combines TRBV11-2 with TRBJ2-2, with a possible D match to TRBD1 (5 bases). Germline values: CDR1 SGHAT, CDR2 FQNNGV. The CDR3 totals 16 residues. The CDR3 is CSSSPRTPANTGELFF. In DNA, the CDR3 is TGTTCCAGCAGCCCCCGGACACCTGCGAACACCGGGGAGCTGTTTTTT.

In regard to this clonotype: No conserved phenylalanine or tryptophan ends this CDR3, so it is likely a read error. The chain uses TRBV10-2 and TRBJ1-2; D gene ambiguous. V lost 4 bases and J 1 base, leaving 7 bases between the germline ends. Germline CDR1 reads WSHSY; CDR2 reads SAAADI. The CDR3 sequence is 13 residues long. CDR3 sequence reads: CASSVIVNYGYTI. Written as DNA, the CDR3 is TGCGCCAGCAGTGTAATCGTTAACTATGGCTACACCATA.

As concerns this clonotype: The junction departs from the called germline gene at one end, perhaps through a read error. The rearrangement joins TRBV5-4 to TRBJ2-3; D gene ambiguous. CDR3 length: 14 residues. From germline, CDR1 is SGHNT and CDR2 YYREEE (reference sequence). This chain's CDR3 is CASSRMIIGDTQYF. CDR3 in DNA: TGCGCCAGCAGTCGGATGATTATCGGAGATACGCAGTATTTT.

This clonotype was seen just once. Mismatch with germline at one junction end may stem from a read error. The rearrangement links TRBV6-2 or TRBV6-3 to TRBJ2-7, with TRBD1 identical over 9 bases. Germline values: CDR1 MNHEY, CDR2 SVGEGT. CDR3 length: 17 amino acids. DNA for the CDR3: TGTGCCGGCAGTTCCCAATCCCCCGGGACAGGGTTGTACGAGCATTACTTC. Protein sequence: CAGSSQSPGTGLYEHYF.

This sequence joins TRBV29-1 and TRBJ1-1; D is possibly TRBD1 (5 bases). The CDR3 contains 15 residues. V was cut by 4 bases and J by 0 bases, with 15 bases left in between. The germline V gene encodes CDR1 SQVTM and CDR2 ANQGSEA. Here the CDR3 reads CSVVGDLGMNTEAFF. For the CDR3, the DNA is TGCAGCGTTGTAGGGGACTTGGGGATGAACACTGAAGCTTTCTTT.